There are a few counts of the clone carrying this T cell receptor (beta chain). Per the germline V gene, CDR1 is SEHNR and CDR2 is FQNEAQ (reference sequence). There are 13 residues in the CDR3. Deletions cut 2 bases from V and 8 bases from J, with 10 bases between. A second PCR of roughly 7 to 11 cycles used a sample-barcoded 5' primer and a J-beta primer mix. TCRdb reanalysed the 5' RACE reads using MiXCR and keeps one entry per CDR3 protein. The sample has roughly 1,100,000 distinct CDR3 sequences, approximately 25% seen once. The entry originates in a study of blood T cells in healthy people across ages. These data are also associated with another study on T cells of mothers and their children.

The V gene is TRBV7-9, the J gene TRBJ2-1; no reliable D call. The origin of this receptor is a girl between 2 and 10 years old in good health. The sequenced sample consisted of blood. CDR3 DNA sequence: TGTGCCAGCAGCTTAATTTTCGAGGATGAGCAGTTCTTC. Protein product: CASSLIFEDEQFF.